The 15 T cell receptor beta chains in this list originate from one sample, sequenced in a study of CD8 T cells in Susac syndrome. RNA, at about 0.45 to 1 ug, was reverse transcribed with random hexamers. In TCRdb, the immunoSEQ multiplex PCR reads were re-called with MiXCR into one record per CDR3 protein. The sample shows around 180,000 distinct CDR3 sequences, approximately 94% of them seen only once. The sequenced material came from CD4+ T cells from PBMCs. Receptors were obtained from a human donor with Susac syndrome.

The chain has TRBV5-6 and TRBJ2-5, with D possibly being TRBD2 (6 bases). Germline V gives CDR1 SGHDT, CDR2 YYEEEE. This CDR3 comprises 14 residues. Trimming pared 1 base from V and 2 bases from J, leaving 9 bases between. This CDR3 is CASSLWEAQETQYF. Here the CDR3 DNA reads TGTGCCAGCAGCTTGTGGGAGGCGCAAGAGACCCAGTACTTC.

V and J are TRBV9 and TRBJ2-7, with 11 bases lining up with TRBD1. CDR1 is SGDLS and CDR2 is YYNGEE in the germline V gene. The V gene end was trimmed by 4 bases and the J gene end by 5 bases; junction bases not matched to a gene: 8. The CDR3 runs to 15 residues. As DNA, the CDR3 is TGTGCCAGCAGCCAACGGACAGGGGGCTTCAACGAGCAGTACTTC. This encodes CASSQRTGGFNEQYF.

V usage is TRBV21-1 and J usage is TRBJ2-3; the table's TRBD1 call for D was not verified on the DNA. TRBV21-1 is a documented pseudogene. The CDR3 is 17 residues long. The CDR3 DNA reads as TGTGCCAGCAGCAAACCCTCAATGGACAGGGGTGGAGATACGCAGTATTTT. Residues: CASSKPSMDRGGDTQYF.

The chain recombines TRBV7-9 with TRBJ2-5; 7 bases map to TRBD2. After removal of 7 bases from V and 0 bases from J, the junction contained 14 bases not matched to a gene. The germline V gene encodes CDR1 SEHNR and CDR2 FQNEAQ (reference sequence). CDR3 length: 17 residues. In nucleotides, the CDR3 is TGTGCCAGCATCAATTCCGAAGCGGGGCGGTACCAAGAGACCCAGTACTTC. Its translation is CASINSEAGRYQETQYF.

The V call is TRBV29-1, the J call TRBJ1-2; D remains unclear. The CDR3 totals 11 residues. The V end was cut by 3 bases, the J end by 9 bases, with 11 bases between. Germline CDR1 is SQVTM and CDR2 is ANQGSEA. The CDR3 loop is CSVEIWESYTF. The CDR3 nucleotides are TGCAGCGTTGAGATCTGGGAAAGCTACACCTTC.

The rearrangement links TRBV21-1 to TRBJ1-3. TRBV21-1 corresponds to a pseudogene. There are 17 residues in the CDR3. The chain's CDR3 is CASSNAYRGNSGNTIYF. CDR3 DNA sequence: TGTGCCAGCAGCAATGCGTATCGGGGGAACTCTGGAAACACCATATATTTT.

The gene calls are TRBV19 and TRBJ1-2; 8 nucleotides match TRBD1. J lost 5 bases, V lost 7 bases, and 6 bases had no gene match. Looked up from germline, CDR1 is LNHDA and CDR2 is SQIVND (reference sequence). The CDR3 sequence is 13 residues long. The DNA for the CDR3 is TGTGCCAGTAAAGGCCGGACAGGGTATGGCTACACCTTC. Its translation: CASKGRTGYGYTF.

The chain employs TRBV20-1 and TRBJ2-3, with TRBD2 matching over 8 bases. The V and J ends lost 1 base and 3 bases, in that order; junction bases with no gene match: 6. The length of the CDR3 is 15 residues. Germline V lookup: CDR1 DFQATT, CDR2 SNEGSKA (reference sequence). CDR3 in DNA: TGCAGTGCTAGAGGAGGGGCGGGGGGAACAGATACGCAGTATTTT. Its translation: CSARGGAGGTDTQYF.

The chain is built from TRBV15 and TRBJ2-3, with D possibly matching TRBD2 (5 bases). The CDR3 spans 14 residues. Trimming left V 1 base short and J 2 bases short, with 7 bases between. The germline V gene encodes CDR1 LNHNV and CDR2 YYDKDF (reference sequence). The CDR3 protein is CATSRGGPTDTQYF. The CDR3 DNA reads TGTGCCACCAGCAGAGGAGGGCCCACAGATACGCAGTATTTT.

The V gene is TRBV7-9, the J gene TRBJ2-4; 7 positions agree with TRBD1. Looked up from germline, CDR1 is SEHNR and CDR2 is FQNEAQ (reference sequence). The CDR3 length is 16 residues. J gave up 6 bases and V 4 bases, and 12 bases lay outside the gene matches. CDR3 in amino acids: CASSSGTGQLTNIQYF. CDR3 nucleotides: TGTGCCAGCAGCTCAGGGACGGGACAGTTGACAAACATTCAGTACTTC.

CDR3 coding DNA: TGTGCCTGGAGTGTAAGTGGCAATCAGCCCCAGCATTTT. Protein: CAWSVSGNQPQHF. The chain joins TRBV30 to TRBJ1-5; D is ambiguous. Germline values: CDR1 GTSNPN, CDR2 SVGIG (reference sequence). This CDR3 is 13 amino acids long. Trimming cost V 0 bases and J 2 bases, with 5 bases left between them.

The chain employs TRBV18 and TRBJ2-1, with a weak D call TRBD2 (5 bases). The V and J ends lost 2 bases and 10 bases respectively, with 12 bases between them. Germline V lookup: CDR1 KGHSH, CDR2 LQKENI. The CDR3 totals 13 residues. The CDR3 bases are TGTGCCAGCTCACCATCGGTCACGGGGGAGCAGTTCTTC. Amino acids: CASSPSVTGEQFF.

The V and J genes are TRBV2 and TRBJ1-1; D is unclear. CDR1 and CDR2 from the germline V gene are SNHLY and FYNNEI. V was cut by 1 base and J by 4 bases, with 7 bases left in between. CDR3 length equals 13 residues. CDR3 sequence: CASSEERATEAFF. The CDR3 nucleotides read TGTGCCAGCAGTGAAGAAAGGGCCACTGAAGCTTTCTTT.

This clonotype was observed a few times. The chain has TRBV10-3 and TRBJ2-1; possibly TRBD2 for D (7 bases). CDR3 length equals 15 residues. Germline V gene sequence: CDR1 ENHRY, CDR2 SYGVKD. V was trimmed by 2 bases and J by 5 bases, leaving 13 bases between them. This chain's CDR3 is CAISERGGPHNEQFF. Here the CDR3 DNA reads TGTGCCATCAGTGAGAGGGGGGGGCCTCACAATGAGCAGTTCTTC.

The chain is built from TRBV29-1 and TRBJ1-2; TRBD1 might be the D (6 bases). Germline V CDR1 and CDR2: SQVTM, ANQGSEA. Deletions cut 0 bases from V and 2 bases from J, with 13 bases between. This CDR3 has 15 amino acids. The CDR3, as DNA: TGCAGCGTTGAAGAGGGGGGGCAACGGAACTATGGCTACACCTTC. It translates to CSVEEGGQRNYGYTF.